The 21 T cell receptor beta chains below come from one sample, sequenced in a study of blood T cell repertoires in COVID-19. Repertoires were generated with immunoSEQ multiplex PCR, while TCRdb's copy carries only in-frame clones and drops some. This table has fewer than 250,000 clones, 80% appearing once. Input material: peripheral blood. Receptors originate from a man aged 60-69 years with acute or convalescent COVID-19.

The rearrangement uses TRBV29-1 and TRBJ2-6, with D unclear. The CDR3 spans 15 residues. V was trimmed by 5 bases and J by 0 bases, leaving 11 bases between them. Germline assignment: CDR1 SQVTM and CDR2 ANQGSEA. The chain's CDR3 is CSVWASSSGANVLTF. The CDR3 DNA sequence: TGCAGCGTTTGGGCCAGTAGCTCTGGGGCCAACGTCCTGACTTTC.

This clone was seen once. V is TRBV27 and J is TRBJ1-2; 7 bases align to TRBD1. Unmatched junction bases numbered 9, after V lost 8 bases and J lost 0 bases. The CDR3 spans 15 residues. CDR1 and CDR2 (germline): MNHEY, SMNVEV (reference sequence). The CDR3 bases are TGTGCCAGCTGGCCCCACAGGGGAGCTAACTATGGCTACACCTTC. Its translation is CASWPHRGANYGYTF.

CDR3 amino acids: CASSQRVSSGSSRGNEQYF. The DNA for the CDR3 is TGTGCCAGCAGCCAACGTGTATCCAGCGGGAGTTCTCGGGGCAACGAGCAGTACTTC. This chain joins TRBV14 and TRBJ2-7, with TRBD2 identical over 8 bases. The CDR3 extends over 19 amino acids. The germline V gene has CDR1 SGHDN and CDR2 FVKESK. With 2 bases clipped from V and 5 bases from J, the junction kept 20 bases outside the gene matches.

This rearrangement joins TRBV5-1 to TRBJ1-5; D is perhaps TRBD1 (5 bases). V shed 4 bases and J shed 3 bases, with 14 bases lying between them. The CDR3 extends over 15 amino acids. Per germline, CDR1 SGHRS and CDR2 YFSETQ. Here the CDR3 DNA reads TGCGCCAGCAGCCGATATACAGGAGACAATCAGCCCCAGCATTTT. Protein: CASSRYTGDNQPQHF.

The chain is built from TRBV2 and TRBJ2-3; 10 bases are a match to TRBD2. The J segment lost 4 bases and the V segment lost 5 bases, leaving 3 bases of the junction unmatched. The CDR3 extends over 14 amino acids. Germline CDR1 reads SNHLY; CDR2 reads FYNNEI. CDR3 protein: CASSKGLASDTQYF. CDR3 in DNA: TGTGCCAGCAGTAAGGGACTAGCGTCAGATACGCAGTATTTT.

The chain carries TRBV6-2 or TRBV6-3 and TRBJ1-4; 7 bases match TRBD1. Losses at the gene ends were 4 bases for V and 7 bases for J; bases not matched to a gene: 6. There are 14 residues in the CDR3. The germline V gene has CDR1 MNHEY and CDR2 SVGEGT. In nucleotides, the CDR3 is TGTGCCAGCAGTTCTGGACAGGCGGGTGAAAAACTGTTTTTT. Residues: CASSSGQAGEKLFF.

The chain links TRBV5-4 to TRBJ2-3; 8 bases line up with TRBD1. This CDR3 region has 16 residues. Germline CDR1 and CDR2: SGHNT and YYREEE (reference sequence). The trim removed 1 base at V and 0 bases at J, leaving 4 bases unmatched. The CDR3 DNA reads TGTGCCAGCAGCTTGAGGACAGGGTCTAGCACAGATACGCAGTATTTT. It codes for CASSLRTGSSTDTQYF.

V gene TRBV4-2 combines with J gene TRBJ1-2; possibly TRBD1 for D (5 bases). Germline lookup yields CDR1 LGHNA and CDR2 YNFKEQ. V was shortened by 0 bases and J by 4 bases, with 9 bases between the two germline ends. This CDR3 comprises 14 residues. CDR3 region: CASSQDGGGYGYTF. For the CDR3, the DNA is TGTGCCAGCAGCCAAGATGGGGGGGGCTATGGCTACACCTTC.

This chain joins TRBV14 and TRBJ1-1; D ambiguous. The V end lost 4 bases, the J end lost 5 bases, and 20 bases lay between the germline ends. The CDR3 covers 16 residues. Looked up from germline, CDR1 is SGHDN and CDR2 is FVKESK. CDR3 bases: TGTGCCAGCAGCCCAGCCGGGTTTCCACGGAGGACTGAAGCTTTCTTT. Protein sequence: CASSPAGFPRRTEAFF.

The J gene is TRBJ1-3, the V gene TRBV2; D unclear. Germline CDR1 reads SNHLY; CDR2 reads FYNNEI. The CDR3 is made up of 15 amino acids. Trimming took off 8 bases at V and 0 bases at J, with 14 bases between the two ends. CDR3 loop: CASHLGRSSGNTIYF. The CDR3 coding sequence is TGTGCCAGCCACCTCGGGAGGAGCTCTGGAAACACCATATATTTT.

CDR3 region: CASSSTGGYEQYF. DNA of the CDR3: TGTGCCAGCAGTTCAACAGGGGGCTACGAGCAGTACTTC. The chain uses TRBV6-5 and TRBJ2-7; 8 positions agree with TRBD1. Germline values: CDR1 MNHEY, CDR2 SVGAGI. With 4 bases clipped from V and 3 bases from J, the junction kept 2 bases outside the gene matches. CDR3 size: 13 residues.

The CDR3 is CASGLVRIGLAIYNEQFF. Here the CDR3 DNA reads TGTGCTAGTGGTTTGGTACGGATCGGGCTAGCGATTTACAATGAGCAGTTCTTC. The J gene is TRBJ2-1, the V gene TRBV12-5, with a possible D match to TRBD2 (6 bases). CDR1 and CDR2 from the germline V gene are LGHNT and FRNRAP. CDR3 length equals 18 residues. V was pared by 0 bases and J by 4 bases, with 19 bases between.

The chain links TRBV4-3 to TRBJ2-3; D is possibly TRBD1 (6 bases). The length of the CDR3 is 19 residues. Germline V gives CDR1 LGHNA, CDR2 YSLEER. V lost 0 bases and J lost 3, with 22 bases in between. The CDR3 region has the DNA TGCGCCAGCAGCCAAGAAGGTGTCGTTTCCAGGGGAAAAACAGATACGCAGTATTTT. Translated, it gives CASSQEGVVSRGKTDTQYF.

The chain recombines TRBV19 with TRBJ2-5; the match to TRBD1 covers 9 bases. CDR1 and CDR2 from the germline V gene are LNHDA and SQIVND (reference sequence). CDR3 size: 16 residues. With V trimmed by 6 bases and J by 1 base, 9 bases remained unmatched. CDR3 sequence: CASRDPGQGFQETQYF. The DNA of the CDR3 is TGTGCCAGTAGAGACCCGGGACAGGGCTTCCAAGAGACCCAGTACTTC.

This chain joins TRBV7-9 and TRBJ1-1; D is perhaps TRBD1 (6 bases). This CDR3 region has 12 residues. The germline V gene has CDR1 SEHNR and CDR2 FQNEAQ (reference sequence). The V end was cut by 8 bases, the J end by 6 bases, with 13 bases between. CDR3 amino acids: CASQQGIAEAFF. CDR3 sequence (DNA): TGTGCCAGCCAACAGGGTATCGCTGAAGCTTTCTTT.

This clone was recorded only once. The rearrangement joins TRBV5-1 to TRBJ2-2; D remains ambiguous. Per the germline V gene, CDR1 is SGHRS and CDR2 is YFSETQ. The CDR3 has 13 amino acids. Between the trimmed V and J ends, which lost 0 bases and 3 bases, there was a span of 3 bases. The CDR3 bases are TGCGCCAGCAGCTTGGGAGACACCGGGGAGCTGTTTTTT. Translating gives CASSLGDTGELFF.

Only a few counts were recorded for this clone. The chain carries TRBV6-2 or TRBV6-3 and TRBJ1-5; D remains unclear. CDR3 length equals 16 residues. The V gene lost 2 bases and the J gene lost 1 base, with 12 bases spanning the gap. Germline values: CDR1 MNHEY, CDR2 SVGEGT. CDR3 nucleotides: TGTGCCAGCAGTTACGGGCGGGGATGGAGCAATCAGCCCCAGCATTTT. Its translation: CASSYGRGWSNQPQHF.

V is TRBV21-1 and J is TRBJ2-7; TRBD1, the D gene given by the table, was not confirmed from the DNA. TRBV21-1 is tagged as a pseudogene. There are 16 residues in the CDR3. This CDR3 reads CASSKGGQGNSYEQYF. Written as DNA, the CDR3 is TGTGCCAGCAGCAAGGGGGGACAGGGAAATTCCTACGAGCAGTACTTC.

The rearrangement joins TRBV2 to TRBJ2-7, with 10 bases matching TRBD2. V dropped 6 bases and J dropped 6; count of bases not matched to a gene: 8. Germline V gene lookup returns CDR1 SNHLY and CDR2 FYNNEI. The CDR3 runs 14 residues. CDR3: CASSRLAGGSEQYF. DNA for the CDR3: TGTGCCAGCAGCCGGTTAGCGGGAGGAAGCGAGCAGTACTTC.

This chain joins TRBV2 and TRBJ2-1, with D perhaps TRBD2 (5 bases). This CDR3 has 13 residues. Germline values: CDR1 SNHLY, CDR2 FYNNEI. V lost 7 bases, J lost 5 bases, and 12 bases lay in between. CDR3 nucleotide sequence: TGTGCCAGCATGAGGACTCCGAACAATGAGCAGTTCTTC. Translation: CASMRTPNNEQFF. Full variable domain (rest looked up from reference TRBV2 and TRBJ2-1): EPEVTQTPSHQVTQMGQEVILRCVPISNHLYFYWYRQILGQKVEFLVSFYNNEISEKSEIFDDQFSVERPDGSNFTLKIRSTKLEDSAMYFCASMRTPNNEQFFGPGTRLTVL.

The chain has TRBV2 and TRBJ2-2, with TRBD2 as a possible D gene (6 bases). The CDR3 is made up of 19 amino acids. The V and J ends lost 7 bases and 8 bases respectively, with 32 bases between them. CDR1 and CDR2 from the germline V gene are SNHLY and FYNNEI. The CDR3 DNA reads as TGTGCCAGCACAAAAAACATTTTTCCGGGGGTTACTTCGGGAGGGGAGCTGTTTTTT. It encodes CASTKNIFPGVTSGGELFF.